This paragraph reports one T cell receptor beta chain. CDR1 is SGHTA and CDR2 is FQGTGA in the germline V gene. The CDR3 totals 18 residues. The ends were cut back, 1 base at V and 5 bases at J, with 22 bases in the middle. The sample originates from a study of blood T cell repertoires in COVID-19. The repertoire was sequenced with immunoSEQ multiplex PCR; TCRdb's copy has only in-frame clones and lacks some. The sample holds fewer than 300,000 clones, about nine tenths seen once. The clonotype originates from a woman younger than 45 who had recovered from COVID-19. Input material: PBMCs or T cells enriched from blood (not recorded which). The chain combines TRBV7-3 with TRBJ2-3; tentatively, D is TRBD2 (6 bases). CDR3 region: CASSLSPGGGKIRDTQYF. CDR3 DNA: TGTGCCAGCAGCTTAAGCCCTGGAGGCGGGAAGATTAGAGATACGCAGTATTTT.